The rows below give T cell receptor beta chains drawn from one sample of a study of cytomegalovirus exposure and HLA in healthy donors. The data were produced by immunoSEQ multiplex PCR, yet TCRdb's version contains in-frame clones alone and is incomplete. The sample has over 100,000 clones; roughly nine tenths are singletons. Sequenced sample: PBMCs. The receptors were sampled from a woman under 30 in good health and CMV-seronegative. Each CDR3 is given with its conserved first and last residue. Only some rows state a clone size, as once, few, many or a class for expanded clones.

v_call	clone_size	j_call	cdr3_aa
TRBV7-9	few	TRBJ1-5	CASSLQGNQPQHF
TRBV7-9	once	TRBJ2-1	CASRPGGRGYNEQFF
TRBV2	-	TRBJ2-1	CATRRTSDYNEQFF
TRBV2	few	TRBJ1-1	CASSVRQGGRTEAFF
TRBV27	-	TRBJ2-7	CASSPYRGTNEQYF
TRBV6-1	-	TRBJ2-7	CASSEAGTGSYEQYF
TRBV6-1	-	TRBJ2-7	CASSEAGGFYEQYF
TRBV2	-	TRBJ1-6	CASSPGRGSSPLHF
TRBV2	-	TRBJ1-1	CASRIETGNTEAFF
TRBV7-3	once	TRBJ2-3	CASSLTGAVDTQYF
TRBV6-5	-	TRBJ1-5	CASSPMTDSNQPQHF
TRBV10-3	-	TRBJ1-4	CAISRTVGATNEKLFF
TRBV18	once	TRBJ2-2	CASSPLGQTNTGELFF
TRBV2	-	TRBJ1-5	CASSEAGGNQPQHF
TRBV7-2	-	TRBJ2-2	CASSQGLAESTGELFF
TRBV5-6	-	TRBJ2-2	CASSLAVGLMNTGELFF
TRBV2	-	TRBJ1-5	CASTTGGGRPQHF